This TCR beta chain was documented in a study of response to subunit inactivated influenza vaccine. TCRdb called the RT-PCR reads again in MiXCR, with one record for every CDR3 protein. The table has around 600,000 distinct CDR3 sequences, 10% to 12% seen once; the top ten hold roughly 11%. This clonotype was detected ten times or more. These records were also assigned to another study, of T cells expressing NK-cell markers. As reported in that work: UMIs were included in TCR beta cDNA generated by 5'RACE template switching. Sequencing of TCR beta repertoires drew on sorted CD3+CD56+NKG2C+, CD3+CD56+NKG2C- and CD3+CD56-NKG2C+ T cells.

The sequence came from a man aged 45-60 years who received an inactivated influenza vaccine. The sequences come from PBMCs from blood, collected on the day of vaccination.

CDR3 DNA: TGCGCCAGCAGCTTTAGGCAGCCACCACTAGAGCAGTTCTTC. The encoded protein is CASSFRQPPLEQFF. The chain joins TRBV5-1 to TRBJ2-1, with unresolved D. The CDR3 runs 14 residues. Germline CDR1 and CDR2: SGHRS and YFSETQ. V was pared by 2 bases and J by 10 bases, with 16 bases between.